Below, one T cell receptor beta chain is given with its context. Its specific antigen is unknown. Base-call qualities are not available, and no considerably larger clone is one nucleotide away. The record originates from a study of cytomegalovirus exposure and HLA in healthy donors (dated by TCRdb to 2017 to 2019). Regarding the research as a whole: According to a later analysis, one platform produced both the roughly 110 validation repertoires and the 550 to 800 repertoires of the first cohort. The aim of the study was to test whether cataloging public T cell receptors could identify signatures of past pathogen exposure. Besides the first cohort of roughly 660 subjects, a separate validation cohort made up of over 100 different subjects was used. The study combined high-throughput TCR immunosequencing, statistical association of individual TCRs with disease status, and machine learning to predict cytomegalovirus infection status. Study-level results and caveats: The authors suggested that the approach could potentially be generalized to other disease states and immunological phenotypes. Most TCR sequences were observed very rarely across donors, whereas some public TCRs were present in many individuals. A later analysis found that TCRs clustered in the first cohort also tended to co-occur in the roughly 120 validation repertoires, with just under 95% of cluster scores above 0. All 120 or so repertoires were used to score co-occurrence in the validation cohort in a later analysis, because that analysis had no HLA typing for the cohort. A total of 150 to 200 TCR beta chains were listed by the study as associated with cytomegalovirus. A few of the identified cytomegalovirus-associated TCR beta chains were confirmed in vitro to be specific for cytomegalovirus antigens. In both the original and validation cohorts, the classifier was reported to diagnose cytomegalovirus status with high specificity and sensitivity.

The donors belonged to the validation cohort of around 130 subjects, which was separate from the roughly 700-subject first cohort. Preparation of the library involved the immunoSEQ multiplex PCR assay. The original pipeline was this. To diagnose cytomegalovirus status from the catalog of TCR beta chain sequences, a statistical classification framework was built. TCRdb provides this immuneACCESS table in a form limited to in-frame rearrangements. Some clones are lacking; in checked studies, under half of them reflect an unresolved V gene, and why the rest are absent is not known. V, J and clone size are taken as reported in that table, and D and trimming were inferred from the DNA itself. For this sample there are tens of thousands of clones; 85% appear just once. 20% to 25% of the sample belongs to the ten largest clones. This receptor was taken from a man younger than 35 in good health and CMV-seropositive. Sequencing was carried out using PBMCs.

This receptor has the CDR3 CAWIKGGETQYF. The nucleotide sequence is TGTGCCTGGATAAAGGGAGGCGAGACCCAGTACTTC. The rearrangement joined TRBV30 to TRBJ2-5, with TRBD2 perhaps the D gene, on 6 matching bases. Reading the germline V gene (reference sequence) gives CDR1 GTSNPN and CDR2 SVGIG. The CDR3 holds 12 amino acids from the cysteine to the phenylalanine. CDR3 DNA is the only sequence kept; it has 36 bases, read in frame from the first base. V is pared back by 4 bases and J by 5 bases, with 11 bases lying between the germline termini.